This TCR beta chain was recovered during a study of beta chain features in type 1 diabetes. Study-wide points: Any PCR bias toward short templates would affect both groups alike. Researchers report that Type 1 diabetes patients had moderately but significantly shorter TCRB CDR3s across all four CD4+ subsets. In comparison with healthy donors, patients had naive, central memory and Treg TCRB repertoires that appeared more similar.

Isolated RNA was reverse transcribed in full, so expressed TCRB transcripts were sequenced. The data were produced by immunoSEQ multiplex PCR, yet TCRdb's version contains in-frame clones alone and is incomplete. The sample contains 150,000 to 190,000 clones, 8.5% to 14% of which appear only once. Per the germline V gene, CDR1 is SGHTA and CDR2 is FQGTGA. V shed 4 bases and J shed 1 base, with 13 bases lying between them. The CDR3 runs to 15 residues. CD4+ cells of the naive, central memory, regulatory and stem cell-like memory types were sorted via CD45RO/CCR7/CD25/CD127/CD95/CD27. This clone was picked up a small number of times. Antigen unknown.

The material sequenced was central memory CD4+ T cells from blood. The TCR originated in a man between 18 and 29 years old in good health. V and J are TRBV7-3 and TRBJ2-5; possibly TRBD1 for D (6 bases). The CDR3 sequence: CASSSIKGGQETQYF. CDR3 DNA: TGTGCCAGCAGCTCCATAAAAGGGGGCCAAGAGACCCAGTACTTC.